The 5 T cell receptor beta chains in this list originate from one sample, sequenced in a study of blood T cell repertoires in COVID-19. Generated by immunoSEQ multiplex PCR, the TCRdb table keeps only in-frame clones and is missing some. The table lists about 190,000 clones, 70% to 80% of them singletons. Sequenced material: peripheral blood. The receptors shown here come from a woman in her 50s with acute or convalescent COVID-19.

V gene TRBV14 combines with J gene TRBJ2-1, with a tentative D call TRBD1 (6 bases). V lost 4 bases and J lost 5, with 9 bases in between. This CDR3 contains 13 residues. Germline V gene sequence: CDR1 SGHDN, CDR2 FVKESK. The CDR3 DNA reads as TGTGCCAGCAGCCTTGACAGGAACAATGAGCAGTTCTTC. Its protein product is CASSLDRNNEQFF.

The genes are TRBV20-1 and TRBJ1-6, with D possibly TRBD1 on 5 matching bases. V dropped 3 bases and J dropped 3 bases, with 12 bases sitting between them. Germline-derived CDR1 and CDR2 are DFQATT and SNEGSKA (reference sequence). This CDR3 contains 15 residues. The CDR3 coding sequence is TGCAGTGCTAGTTCAGGGCAGGACTATAATTCACCCCTCCACTTT. Its translation: CSASSGQDYNSPLHF.

The chain combines TRBV7-2 with TRBJ2-4, with 9 positions matching TRBD2. This CDR3 spans 19 amino acids. The V gene's germline CDR1 is SGHTA and CDR2 FQGNSA. The V and J ends lost 3 bases and 0 bases, in that order; junction bases with no gene match: 12. CDR3 loop: CASSFYAGGPGRAKNIQYF. In nucleotides, the CDR3 is TGTGCCAGCAGCTTTTATGCGGGAGGGCCTGGGAGAGCCAAAAACATTCAGTACTTC.

The genes are TRBV9 and TRBJ2-3; 16 bases map to TRBD2. The trim removed 5 bases at V and 2 bases at J, leaving 11 bases unmatched. The CDR3 is made up of 19 amino acids. Germline values: CDR1 SGDLS, CDR2 YYNGEE. The CDR3 nucleotides read TGTGCCAGCAGGGTGGGACTAGCGGGAGGGAAACCCCCCACAGATACGCAGTATTTT. This translates into CASRVGLAGGKPPTDTQYF.

The V call is TRBV12-3 or TRBV12-4, the J call TRBJ1-6, with D possibly being TRBD1 (5 bases). The CDR3 is 11 amino acids. V was cut by 2 bases and J by 14 bases, with 7 bases left in between. The CDR3 nucleotides are TGTGCCAGCAGTTTACAAGGGGCCCTCCACTTT. This sequence encodes CASSLQGALHF.